The 31 T cell receptor beta chains below come from one sample, sequenced in a study of immune evolution from preneoplasia to lung adenocarcinoma. The repertoire was sequenced with immunoSEQ multiplex PCR; TCRdb's copy has only in-frame clones and lacks some. The sample includes over 3,000 clones, approximately 85% seen only once; the top ten take less than 2.5%. The specimen sequenced was FFPE invasive lung adenocarcinoma tissue. These receptors originate from a person in their fifties with lung adenocarcinoma.

The chain carries TRBV6-6 and TRBJ2-7, with 9 bases lining up with TRBD1. CDR3 length: 14 amino acids. Unmatched junction bases numbered 12, after V lost 7 bases and J lost 8 bases. In germline, CDR1 is MNHNY, CDR2 SVGAGI (reference sequence). CDR3 sequence (DNA): TGTGCCAGCATGGTCCGGGACAGGGCAAGTCAGCAGTACTTC. This encodes CASMVRDRASQQYF.

The chain employs TRBV5-4 and TRBJ1-6; 9 positions agree with TRBD1. V lost 6 bases and J lost 7; bases outside the gene matches: 8. Germline V CDR1 and CDR2: SGHNT, YYREEE (reference sequence). This CDR3 has 15 amino acids. DNA for the CDR3: TGTGCCAGCACCCGGGACAGGGAAAACAATTCACCCCTCCACTTT. Translation: CASTRDRENNSPLHF.

The chain recombines TRBV4-1 with TRBJ1-1, with TRBD1 as a possible D gene (5 bases). V gave up 3 bases and J gave up 4 bases, with 15 bases separating them. The CDR3 length is 15 residues. Germline V gives CDR1 MGHRA, CDR2 YSYEKL. The CDR3 DNA sequence: TGCGCCAGCAGCCAGAGCAGGGTTGGGAGCACTGAAGCTTTCTTT. This gives the protein CASSQSRVGSTEAFF.

This clone was picked up one time. The chain combines TRBV7-9 with TRBJ2-5, with 10 nucleotides matching TRBD1. CDR1 and CDR2 (germline): SEHNR, FQNEAQ (reference sequence). Losses at the gene ends were 5 bases for V and 4 bases for J; bases not matched to a gene: 7. This CDR3 contains 15 residues. The DNA of the CDR3 is TGTGCCAGCAGCCCTAGCGACAGGGGGCGAGAGACCCAGTACTTC. This sequence encodes CASSPSDRGRETQYF.

The rearrangement uses TRBV6-5 and TRBJ1-1; 10 bases map to TRBD1. Germline-derived CDR1 and CDR2 are MNHEY and SVGAGI. The CDR3 extends over 11 amino acids. Trimming cost V 4 bases and J 12 bases; bases outside gene matches: 2. The CDR3 loop is CASSSGQGSFF. The CDR3 bases are TGTGCCAGCAGTTCGGGACAGGGGTCTTTCTTT.

This clone has a handful of counts. The chain links TRBV4-1 to TRBJ2-2, with D uncertain. V was clipped by 1 base and J by 1 base, with 1 base between them. Germline V gene lookup returns CDR1 MGHRA and CDR2 YSYEKL. CDR3 length: 13 amino acids. The CDR3 reads CASSQGNTGELFF. CDR3 in DNA: TGCGCCAGCAGCCAAGGGAACACCGGGGAGCTGTTTTTT.

The chain has TRBV12-5 and TRBJ2-5; tentative D call: TRBD2 (6 bases). Per germline, CDR1 LGHNT and CDR2 FRNRAP. The CDR3 runs 14 residues. Between the trimmed V and J ends, which lost 5 bases and 3 bases, there was a span of 13 bases. CDR3: CASGTSWEEETQYF. In nucleotides, the CDR3 is TGTGCTAGTGGTACCTCCTGGGAGGAAGAGACCCAGTACTTC. The entire variable domain, with the rest obtained from reference TRBV12-5 and TRBJ2-5, is as follows: DARVTQTPRHKVTEMGQEVTMRCQPILGHNTVFWYRQTMMQGLELLAYFRNRAPLDDSGMPKDRFSAEMPDATLATLKIQPSEPRDSAVYFCASGTSWEEETQYFGPGTRLLVL.

This rearrangement joins TRBV30 to TRBJ2-7; 7 nucleotides match TRBD1. Per the germline V gene, CDR1 is GTSNPN and CDR2 is SVGIG (reference sequence). The J segment lost 12 bases and the V segment lost 1 base, leaving 6 bases of the junction unmatched. The CDR3 consists of 11 residues. CDR3 nucleotide sequence: TGTGCCTGGAGTGGGGCGACAGGGATGTACTTC. Protein sequence: CAWSGATGMYF.

The rearrangement joins TRBV18 to TRBJ1-1; TRBD1 might be the D (5 bases). The CDR3 covers 16 residues. Trimming left V 2 bases short and J 0 bases short, with 13 bases between. The germline V gene has CDR1 KGHSH and CDR2 LQKENI. The CDR3 region is CASSPSNAGLNTEAFF. In DNA form, the CDR3 reads TGTGCCAGCTCACCATCTAACGCAGGGCTGAACACTGAAGCTTTCTTT.

This clone was detected a few times. V usage is TRBV7-6 and J usage is TRBJ2-5; D gene unclear. Germline lookup yields CDR1 SGHVS and CDR2 FNYEAQ. The ends were cut back, 1 base at V and 2 bases at J, with 8 bases in the middle. The CDR3 extends over 14 amino acids. The CDR3 sequence: CASSLGHQQETQYF. The CDR3 region has the DNA TGTGCCAGCAGCTTAGGCCACCAACAAGAGACCCAGTACTTC.

The V and J genes are TRBV14 and TRBJ1-1; D perhaps matches TRBD1 (5 bases). The CDR3 contains 14 residues. Trimming removed 1 base from V and 1 base from J, with 7 bases in between. Per the germline V gene, CDR1 is SGHDN and CDR2 is FVKESK. The CDR3 DNA reads as TGTGCCAGCAGCCAAGTAACAGGGAACACTGAAGCTTTCTTT. It codes for CASSQVTGNTEAFF.

The DNA for the CDR3 is TGTGCCAGCAGTCCGGGACAGGGAGGTAGAGAGACCCAGTACTTC. It yields the protein CASSPGQGGRETQYF. This sequence joins TRBV28 and TRBJ2-5; 9 bases are a match to TRBD1. V lost 5 bases, J lost 4 bases, and 8 bases stayed unmatched. CDR3 size: 15 residues. Germline V CDR1 and CDR2: MDHEN, SYDVKM.

The gene calls are TRBV19 and TRBJ2-2; 9 nucleotides line up with TRBD1. Trimming removed 6 bases from V and 3 bases from J; junction bases left unmatched: 5. Germline CDR1 LNHDA, CDR2 SQIVND (reference sequence). The CDR3 runs to 15 residues. The CDR3 coding sequence is TGTGCCAGTAGGTGGGGACAGGGCTACACCGGGGAGCTGTTTTTT. Its protein is CASRWGQGYTGELFF. Complete variable domain (other parts from reference TRBV19 and TRBJ2-2): DGGITQSPKYLFRKEGQNVTLSCEQNLNHDAMYWYRQDPGQGLRLIYYSQIVNDFQKGDIAEGYSVSREKKESFPLTVTSAQKNPTAFYLCASRWGQGYTGELFFGEGSRLTVL.

V and J are TRBV28 and TRBJ2-5; 7 bases align to TRBD1. The ends lost 2 bases at V and 3 bases at J; junction bases unmatched: 6. Per germline, CDR1 MDHEN and CDR2 SYDVKM. This CDR3 spans 15 amino acids. CDR3 protein: CASSLNYRGEETQYF. The CDR3 DNA reads TGTGCCAGCAGTTTAAACTACAGGGGCGAAGAGACCCAGTACTTC.

V and J are TRBV7-9 and TRBJ1-5; possible D gene TRBD1, 6 bases. Germline CDR1 and CDR2: SEHNR and FQNEAQ (reference sequence). CDR3 length equals 16 residues. V gave up 1 base and J gave up 0 bases, with 10 bases separating them. The CDR3 DNA is TGTGCCAGCAGCTTAGAGGGGGGGAATAGCAATCAGCCCCAGCATTTT. Its translation is CASSLEGGNSNQPQHF.

The chain recombines TRBV9 with TRBJ2-3; TRBD2 matches at 8 bases. CDR1 and CDR2 (germline): SGDLS, YYNGEE. V was clipped by 2 bases and J by 5 bases; unmatched bases: 7. The CDR3 runs 15 residues. The CDR3 loop is CASSVSGGFLDTQYF. DNA of the CDR3: TGTGCCAGCAGCGTCTCGGGGGGGTTTTTAGATACGCAGTATTTT.

The chain links TRBV6-6 to TRBJ1-2; TRBD1 matches at 8 bases. The ends lost 4 bases at V and 8 bases at J; junction bases unmatched: 6. Germline V gives CDR1 MNHNY, CDR2 SVGAGI (reference sequence). This CDR3 has 13 residues. CDR3 residues: CASSFRTGFGYTF. DNA for the CDR3: TGTGCCAGCAGTTTCAGGACAGGGTTCGGCTACACCTTC.

This clone was seen a single time. The chain has TRBV28 and TRBJ2-2; no firm D call. Trimming shortened V by 1 base and J by 7 bases, and 10 bases separated the two germline ends. The CDR3 has 14 amino acids. CDR1 and CDR2 (germline): MDHEN, SYDVKM. The CDR3 sequence: CASSLLRGIGELFF. CDR3 coding DNA: TGTGCCAGCAGTTTATTGCGAGGCATCGGGGAGCTGTTTTTT.

This chain connects TRBV5-6 to TRBJ2-7, with a tentative D call TRBD2 (5 bases). Germline V lookup: CDR1 SGHDT, CDR2 YYEEEE. The V gene lost 2 bases and the J gene lost 0 bases, with 15 bases spanning the gap. The CDR3 loop spans 16 amino acids. The CDR3 sequence is CASSFNTLVRSYEQYF. The CDR3 bases are TGTGCCAGCAGCTTCAATACACTAGTGCGCTCCTACGAGCAGTACTTC.

The J gene is TRBJ1-1, the V gene TRBV27; D is unresolved. Germline values: CDR1 MNHEY, CDR2 SMNVEV (reference sequence). V lost 4 bases to trimming and J lost 4 bases, with 13 bases between them. The CDR3 length is 14 residues. DNA of the CDR3: TGTGCCAGCAGTTCCCCACAGCGGGGCACTGAAGCTTTCTTT. Protein: CASSSPQRGTEAFF.

This clone has more than one count but fewer than ten. CDR3 in DNA: TGTGCCAGCAGCGCTCCCATACAGGGCGATGAGCAGTTCTTC. Its translation is CASSAPIQGDEQFF. The rearrangement joins TRBV9 to TRBJ2-1, with a tentative D call TRBD1 (6 bases). CDR1 SGDLS and CDR2 YYNGEE come from the germline V gene. Trimming cost V 3 bases and J 8 bases, with 15 bases left between them. This CDR3 comprises 14 residues.

The gene calls are TRBV27 and TRBJ2-7; possibly TRBD2 for D (6 bases). V was pared by 2 bases and J by 6 bases, with 14 bases between. Germline lookup yields CDR1 MNHEY and CDR2 SMNVEV (reference sequence). This CDR3 region has 14 residues. The CDR3 DNA follows: TGTGCCAGCAGTTTAGTGGGGGGTATGTGCGAGCAGTACTTC. Its protein product is CASSLVGGMCEQYF.

The chain links TRBV5-1 to TRBJ1-2; D is possibly TRBD1 (5 bases). The germline V and J ends were trimmed by 0 bases and 8 bases, with 20 bases remaining between them. Germline CDR1 and CDR2: SGHRS and YFSETQ. CDR3 length equals 16 residues. CDR3 in amino acids: CASSLASNQGGEGYTF. The CDR3 coding sequence is TGCGCCAGCAGCTTGGCCTCGAACCAGGGCGGGGAAGGCTACACCTTC.

The CDR3 spells CASSGAGETDTQYF. CDR3 in DNA: TGTGCCAGTTCTGGTGCGGGGGAGACAGATACGCAGTATTTT. V is TRBV19 and J is TRBJ2-3; 7 positions match TRBD2. V lost 8 bases and J lost 3; bases outside the gene matches: 8. The germline V gene has CDR1 LNHDA and CDR2 SQIVND (reference sequence). This CDR3 has 14 amino acids.

This rearrangement joins TRBV9 to TRBJ1-4; 8 nucleotides align to TRBD1. This CDR3 spans 15 amino acids. CDR1 is SGDLS, CDR2 YYNGEE, per germline. J was trimmed by 5 bases and V by 3 bases; bases with no gene match: 6. CDR3 in amino acids: CASSGGQGWNEKLFF. CDR3 coding DNA: TGTGCCAGCAGCGGAGGACAGGGATGGAATGAAAAACTGTTTTTT.

The chain couples TRBV5-1 to TRBJ2-7, with 10 bases fitting TRBD2. This CDR3 has 16 residues. The germline V gene has CDR1 SGHRS and CDR2 YFSETQ. Trimming cost V 3 bases and J 1 base; bases outside gene matches: 7. Written as DNA, the CDR3 is TGCGCCAGCAGCTCAACTCTAGCGGGAGTGTCCTACGAGCAGTACTTC. Translated: CASSSTLAGVSYEQYF.

A word on this clone: The sample contains more than one DNA sequence encoding this CDR3. CDR3 sequence reads: CASSPRQGTYEQYF. In DNA, the CDR3 is TGTGCCAGCTCGCCAAGACAGGGAACCTACGAGCAGTACTTC. The chain recombines TRBV18 with TRBJ2-7; 7 nucleotides match TRBD1. CDR3 size: 14 residues. Germline V CDR1 and CDR2: KGHSH, LQKENI. The V gene end was trimmed by 6 bases and the J gene end by 2 bases; junction bases not matched to a gene: 7.

The chain employs TRBV5-1 and TRBJ1-4; a possible D gene is TRBD1 (6 bases). The length of the CDR3 is 14 residues. The germline V gene encodes CDR1 SGHRS and CDR2 YFSETQ. V lost 4 bases and J 8 bases, leaving 15 bases between the germline ends. The CDR3 reads CASSPGRGREKLFF. The CDR3, as DNA: TGCGCCAGCAGCCCAGGCCGGGGGCGAGAAAAACTGTTTTTT.

The chain has TRBV15 and TRBJ2-2; 8 bases are a match to TRBD1. Per germline, CDR1 LNHNV and CDR2 YYDKDF (reference sequence). The CDR3 runs 16 residues. The V and J ends lost 0 bases and 5 bases, in that order; junction bases with no gene match: 5. The CDR3 DNA is TGTGCCACCAGCAGAGATAAACAGGGGGGAACCGGGGAGCTGTTTTTT. Its protein is CATSRDKQGGTGELFF.

V usage is TRBV12-5 and J usage is TRBJ2-1; possibly TRBD2 for D (7 bases). Trimming left V 5 bases short and J 4 bases short, with 18 bases between. CDR3 length equals 16 residues. In germline, CDR1 is LGHNT, CDR2 FRNRAP. The CDR3 here is CASGPSRGATYNEQFF. CDR3 DNA sequence: TGTGCTAGTGGTCCTTCCCGGGGGGCCACATACAATGAGCAGTTCTTC.

The chain has TRBV18 and TRBJ1-2; a possible D gene is TRBD1 (5 bases). This CDR3 region has 14 residues. V dropped 3 bases and J dropped 4 bases, with 12 bases sitting between them. Per the germline V gene, CDR1 is KGHSH and CDR2 is LQKENI. This CDR3 is CASSPRQGLYGYTF. As DNA, the CDR3 is TGTGCCAGCTCACCGAGGCAGGGCCTCTATGGCTACACCTTC.